These T cell receptor beta chains were read from a single sample in a study of blood T cell repertoires in COVID-19. Here immunoSEQ multiplex PCR was the method, and the copy in TCRdb shows in-frame clones only, minus some. The table includes 110,000 or so clones, about 85% detected once. The sequencing sample was made of peripheral blood. The receptors originated from a human donor in a cohort sampled during active COVID-19. Both conserved end residues are part of each CDR3.

>TRBV6-5
CATTRGGETQYF
>TRBV7-8
CASSLGLGQGNYGYTF
>TRBV19
CASSGGIGLAKNIQYF
>TRBV6-2/TRBV6-3
CASSYGQPNSALHF
>TRBV30
CAWSGQANSPLHF
>TRBV6-2/TRBV6-3
CASSYGAANQPQHF
>TRBV4-3
CASSHSSGGRDGYTF
>TRBV5-1
CASSPGPGQNTEAFF
>TRBV6-5
CAARRASSYEQYF
>TRBV7-6
CASSLVLGQVPYEQYF
>TRBV28
CASSSRPSVANQPQHF
>TRBV11-2
CASSLTGSTDTQYF
>TRBV18
CASSPSGGWGYTF
>TRBV11-3
CASSKDPSGSNEQFF
>TRBV5-8
CASSAGLPNQPQHF
>TRBV6-5
CASSYTGISYEQYF
>TRBV11-2
CASSGGLGQRVYNEQFF
>TRBV24-1
CATSDPDVAGGTDTQYF
>TRBV29-1
CSVTTSGGWDEQFF
>TRBV5-1
CASSLGLDTDTQYF